This record covers a single TCR beta chain. The sample is drawn from a study of blood T cell repertoires in COVID-19. Study-wide background: Italy, Spain and the United States were the sources of the convalescent and acute COVID-19 samples.

Authors' processing steps: Estimates of nucleated cell counts were drawn from the amplification of reference gene primers. The method was immunoSEQ multiplex PCR; TCRdb's version includes in-frame clones alone and lacks a portion of them. That table furnishes V, J and clone size, whereas the DNA furnished D and trimming. This table holds 300,000 to 400,000 clones, 90% to 95% found once. CDR1 and CDR2 from the germline V gene are LNHDA and SQIVND (reference sequence). V gave up 6 bases and J gave up 4 bases, with 18 bases separating them. The CDR3 has 15 residues. The chain carries TRBV19 and TRBJ1-1, with D unclear. This sequence was found in a young woman who had recovered from COVID-19. The sequencing sample was made of peripheral blood. CDR3 amino acids: CASSNPRGFGTEAFF. Here the CDR3 DNA reads TGTGCCAGTAGCAACCCTCGAGGGTTTGGCACTGAAGCTTTCTTT.